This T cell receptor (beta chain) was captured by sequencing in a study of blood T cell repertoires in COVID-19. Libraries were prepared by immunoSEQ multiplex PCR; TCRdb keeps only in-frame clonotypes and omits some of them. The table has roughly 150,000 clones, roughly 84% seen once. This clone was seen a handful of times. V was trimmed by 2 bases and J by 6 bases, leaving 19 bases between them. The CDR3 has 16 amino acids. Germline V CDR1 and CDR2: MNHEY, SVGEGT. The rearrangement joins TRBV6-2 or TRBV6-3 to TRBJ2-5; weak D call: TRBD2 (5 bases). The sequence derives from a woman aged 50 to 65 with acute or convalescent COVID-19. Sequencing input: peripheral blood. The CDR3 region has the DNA TGTGCCAGCAGTTACCGTGTTAGCGCCGGGTGGAAGACCCAGTACTTC. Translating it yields CASSYRVSAGWKTQYF.